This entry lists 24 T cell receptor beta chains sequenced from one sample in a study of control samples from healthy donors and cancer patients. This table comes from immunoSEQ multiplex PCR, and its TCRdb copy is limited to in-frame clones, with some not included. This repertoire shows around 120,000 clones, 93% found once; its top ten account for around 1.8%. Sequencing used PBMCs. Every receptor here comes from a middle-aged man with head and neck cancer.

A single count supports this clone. The CDR3 bases are TGTGCCAGCAGGCAACCACAGGGGTCGGGCAATGAGCAGTTCTTC. It is translated as CASRQPQGSGNEQFF. The gene calls are TRBV11-2 and TRBJ2-1, with 7 bases matching TRBD1. The CDR3 is 15 amino acids. CDR1 is SGHAT and CDR2 is FQNNGV in the germline V gene. Trimming removed 6 bases from V and 6 bases from J; junction bases left unmatched: 11.

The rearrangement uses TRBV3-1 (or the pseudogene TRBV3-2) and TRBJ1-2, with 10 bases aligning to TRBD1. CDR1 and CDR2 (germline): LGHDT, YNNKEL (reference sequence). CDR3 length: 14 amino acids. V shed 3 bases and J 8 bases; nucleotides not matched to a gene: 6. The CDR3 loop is CASSHRDRGLGYTF. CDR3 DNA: TGTGCCAGCAGCCACCGGGACAGGGGTTTGGGCTACACCTTC.

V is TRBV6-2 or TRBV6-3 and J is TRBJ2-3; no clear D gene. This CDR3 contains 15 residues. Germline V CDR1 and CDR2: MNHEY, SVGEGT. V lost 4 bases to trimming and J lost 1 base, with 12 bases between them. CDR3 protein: CASSSFGTRTDTQYF. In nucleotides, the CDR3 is TGTGCCAGCAGTTCGTTCGGCACTCGCACAGATACGCAGTATTTT.

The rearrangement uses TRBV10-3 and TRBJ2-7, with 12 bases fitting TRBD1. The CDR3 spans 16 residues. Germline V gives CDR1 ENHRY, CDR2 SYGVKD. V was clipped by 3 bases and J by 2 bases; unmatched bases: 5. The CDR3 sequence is CAISDPGQGATYEQYF. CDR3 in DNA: TGTGCCATCAGTGATCCGGGACAGGGGGCGACCTACGAGCAGTACTTC.

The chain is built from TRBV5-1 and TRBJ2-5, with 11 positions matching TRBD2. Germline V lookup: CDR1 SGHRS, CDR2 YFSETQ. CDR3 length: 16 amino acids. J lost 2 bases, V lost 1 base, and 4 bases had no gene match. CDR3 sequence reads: CASSLTRLAGQETQYF. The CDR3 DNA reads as TGCGCCAGCAGCTTGACGAGACTAGCGGGACAAGAGACCCAGTACTTC.

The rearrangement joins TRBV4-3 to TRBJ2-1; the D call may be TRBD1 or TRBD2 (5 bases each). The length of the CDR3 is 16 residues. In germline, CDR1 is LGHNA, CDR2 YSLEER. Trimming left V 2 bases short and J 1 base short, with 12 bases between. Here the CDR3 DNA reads TGCGCCAGCAGCCAAAGTGGGGGAGTGTCCTACAATGAGCAGTTCTTC. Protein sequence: CASSQSGGVSYNEQFF.

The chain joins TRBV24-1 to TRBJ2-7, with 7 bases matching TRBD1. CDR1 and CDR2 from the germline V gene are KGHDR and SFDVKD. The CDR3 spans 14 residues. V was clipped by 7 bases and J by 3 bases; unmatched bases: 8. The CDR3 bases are TGTGCCACCAGCGACCGGGACAGCAGCTACGAGCAGTACTTC. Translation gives CATSDRDSSYEQYF.

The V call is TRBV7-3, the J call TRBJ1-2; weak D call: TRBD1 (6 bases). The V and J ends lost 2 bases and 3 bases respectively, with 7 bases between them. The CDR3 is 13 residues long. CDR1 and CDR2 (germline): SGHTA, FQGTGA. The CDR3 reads CASSLGGHYGYTF. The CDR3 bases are TGTGCCAGCAGCTTAGGGGGCCACTATGGCTACACCTTC.

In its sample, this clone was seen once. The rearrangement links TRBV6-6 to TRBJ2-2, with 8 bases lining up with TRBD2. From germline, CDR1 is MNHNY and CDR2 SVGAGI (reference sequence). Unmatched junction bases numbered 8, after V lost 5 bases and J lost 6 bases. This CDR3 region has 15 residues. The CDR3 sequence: CASSQTGGRSGELFF. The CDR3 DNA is TGTGCCAGCAGTCAGACAGGCGGGAGGTCCGGGGAGCTGTTTTTT.

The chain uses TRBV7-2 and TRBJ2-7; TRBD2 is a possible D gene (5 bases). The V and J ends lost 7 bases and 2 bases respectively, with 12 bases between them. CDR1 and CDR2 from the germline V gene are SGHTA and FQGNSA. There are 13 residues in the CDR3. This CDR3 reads CASTERAAYEQYF. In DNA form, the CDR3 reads TGTGCCAGCACCGAGAGGGCCGCCTACGAGCAGTACTTC.

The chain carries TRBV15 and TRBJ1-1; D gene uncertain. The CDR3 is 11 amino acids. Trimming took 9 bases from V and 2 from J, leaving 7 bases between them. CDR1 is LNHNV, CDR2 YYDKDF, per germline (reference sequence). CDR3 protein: CATSTNTEAFF. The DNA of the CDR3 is TGTGCCACGAGTACCAACACTGAAGCTTTCTTT.

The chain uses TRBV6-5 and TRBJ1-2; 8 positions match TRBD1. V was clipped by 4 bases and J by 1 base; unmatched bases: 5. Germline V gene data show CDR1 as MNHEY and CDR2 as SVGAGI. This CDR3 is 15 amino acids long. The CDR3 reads CASSSQGGFNYGYTF. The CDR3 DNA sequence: TGTGCCAGCAGTTCACAGGGGGGTTTTAACTATGGCTACACCTTC.

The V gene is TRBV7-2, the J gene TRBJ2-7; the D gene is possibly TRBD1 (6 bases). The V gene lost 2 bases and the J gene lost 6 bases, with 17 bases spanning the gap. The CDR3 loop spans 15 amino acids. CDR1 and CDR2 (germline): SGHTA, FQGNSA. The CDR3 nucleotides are TGTGCCAGCAGCTTAACGTGGCAGGGGCCGCGCGAGCAGTACTTC. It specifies CASSLTWQGPREQYF.

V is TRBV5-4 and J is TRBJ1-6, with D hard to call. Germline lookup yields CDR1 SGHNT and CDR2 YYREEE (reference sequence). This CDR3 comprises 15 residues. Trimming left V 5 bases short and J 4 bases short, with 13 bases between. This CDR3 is CASRSAPNYNSPLHF. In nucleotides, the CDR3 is TGTGCCAGCAGGTCGGCCCCAAATTATAATTCACCCCTCCACTTT.

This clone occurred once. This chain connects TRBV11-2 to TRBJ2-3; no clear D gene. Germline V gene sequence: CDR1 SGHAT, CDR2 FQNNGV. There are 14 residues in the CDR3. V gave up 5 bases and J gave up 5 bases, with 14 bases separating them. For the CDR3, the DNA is TGTGCCAGCAGCCAACTCCCCTGGGTAGATACGCAGTATTTT. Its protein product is CASSQLPWVDTQYF.

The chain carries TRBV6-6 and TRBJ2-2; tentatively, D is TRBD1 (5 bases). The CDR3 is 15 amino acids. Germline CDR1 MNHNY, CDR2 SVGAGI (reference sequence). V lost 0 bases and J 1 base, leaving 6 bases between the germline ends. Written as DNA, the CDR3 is TGTGCCAGCAGTTACTCGGGGCGGAACACCGGGGAGCTGTTTTTT. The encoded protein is CASSYSGRNTGELFF.

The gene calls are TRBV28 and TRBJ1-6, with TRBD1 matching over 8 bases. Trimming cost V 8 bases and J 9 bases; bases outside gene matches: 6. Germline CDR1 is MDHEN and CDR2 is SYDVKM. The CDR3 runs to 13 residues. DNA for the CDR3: TGTGCCAGCGCACGACAGGGGACTTCACCCCTCCACTTT. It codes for CASARQGTSPLHF.

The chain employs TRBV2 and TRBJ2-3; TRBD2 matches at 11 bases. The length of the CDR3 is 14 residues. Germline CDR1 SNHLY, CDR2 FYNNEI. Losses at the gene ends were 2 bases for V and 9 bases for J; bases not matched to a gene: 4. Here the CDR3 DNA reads TGTGCCAGCAGTGAACTTCCTAGCGGGGGGACGCAGTATTTT. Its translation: CASSELPSGGTQYF.

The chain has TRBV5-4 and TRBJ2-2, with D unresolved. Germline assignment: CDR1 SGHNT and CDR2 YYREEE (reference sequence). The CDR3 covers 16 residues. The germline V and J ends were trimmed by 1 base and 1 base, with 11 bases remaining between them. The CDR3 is CASSLLVSGNTGELFF. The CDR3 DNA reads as TGTGCCAGCAGCTTGTTAGTGTCCGGGAACACCGGGGAGCTGTTTTTT.

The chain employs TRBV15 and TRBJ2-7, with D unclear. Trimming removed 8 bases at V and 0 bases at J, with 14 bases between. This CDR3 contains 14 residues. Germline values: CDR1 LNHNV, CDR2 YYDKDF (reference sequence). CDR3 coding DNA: TGTGCCACCCAACCGAGAGGTTCCTCCTACGAGCAGTACTTC. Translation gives CATQPRGSSYEQYF.

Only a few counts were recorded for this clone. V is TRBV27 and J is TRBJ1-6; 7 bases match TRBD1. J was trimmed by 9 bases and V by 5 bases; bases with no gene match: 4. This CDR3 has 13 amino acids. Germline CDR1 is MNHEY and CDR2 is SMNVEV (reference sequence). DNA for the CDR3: TGTGCCAGCAGTGACGACAGGGTTTCACCCCTCCACTTT. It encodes CASSDDRVSPLHF.

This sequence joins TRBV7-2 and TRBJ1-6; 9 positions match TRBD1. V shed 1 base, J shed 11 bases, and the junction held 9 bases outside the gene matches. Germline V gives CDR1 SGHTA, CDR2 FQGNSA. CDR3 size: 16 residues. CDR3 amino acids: CASSLDGTGPTTPLHF. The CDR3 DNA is TGTGCCAGCAGCTTAGACGGGACAGGGCCAACGACACCCCTCCACTTT.

The CDR3 is CASSLAILAGGPQPTYEQYF. The CDR3 bases are TGTGCCAGCAGCTTAGCTATACTAGCGGGGGGCCCTCAACCCACCTACGAGCAGTACTTC. V and J are TRBV7-6 and TRBJ2-7, with TRBD2 matching 12 bases. Trimming took 0 bases from V and 2 from J; bases not matched to a gene: 14. The CDR3 extends over 20 amino acids. CDR1 and CDR2 from the germline V gene are SGHVS and FNYEAQ.

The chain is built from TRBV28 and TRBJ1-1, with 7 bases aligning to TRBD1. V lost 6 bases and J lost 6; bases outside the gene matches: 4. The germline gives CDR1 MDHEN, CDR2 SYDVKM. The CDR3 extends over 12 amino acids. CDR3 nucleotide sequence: TGTGCCAGCAGCCCACAGGGGTCTGAAGCTTTCTTT. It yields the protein CASSPQGSEAFF.